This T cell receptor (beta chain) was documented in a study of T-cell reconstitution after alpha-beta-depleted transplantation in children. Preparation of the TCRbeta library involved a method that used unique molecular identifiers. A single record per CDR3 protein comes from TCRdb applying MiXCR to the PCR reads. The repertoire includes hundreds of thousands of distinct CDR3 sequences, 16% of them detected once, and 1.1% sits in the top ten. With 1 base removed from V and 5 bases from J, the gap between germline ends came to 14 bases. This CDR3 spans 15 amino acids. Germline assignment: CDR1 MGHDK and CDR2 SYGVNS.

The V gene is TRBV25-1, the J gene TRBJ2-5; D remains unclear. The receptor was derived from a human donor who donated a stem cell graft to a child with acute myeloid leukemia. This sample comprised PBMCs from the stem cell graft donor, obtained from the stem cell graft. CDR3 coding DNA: TGTGCCAGCAGTGAATGGGAAGTTTTTAGGGAGACCCAGTACTTC. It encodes CASSEWEVFRETQYF.